Listed below are T cell receptor beta chains from one sample, sequenced in a study of T cell responses to AZD1222 COVID-19 vaccine. Method: immunoSEQ multiplex PCR; TCRdb's copy keeps in-frame clones and lacks some. The sample includes about 140,000 clones, roughly nine tenths of them seen just once. This material consisted of peripheral blood, taken on day 0 of AZD1222 vaccination. These receptors all stem from an adult in good health. Each CDR3 is given with its conserved first and last residue. The D gene is left open where the match is weak. Clone size is shown for a subset of rows, as once, few, many or a class of expanded clone.

.	TRBV3-1/TRBV3-2	TRBJ1-2	TRBD1	TGTGCCAGCAGCCGGACGGGGACAGCGTATGGCTACACCTTC	CASSRTGTAYGYTF
.	TRBV18	TRBJ2-5	.	TGTGCCAGCTCAGTCCTGGGAGAGACCCAGTACTTC	CASSVLGETQYF
.	TRBV5-1	TRBJ2-5	TRBD2	TGCGCCAGCAGCTTGGCACTAGCGGGAGGAGGCGGCGAGACCCAGTACTTC	CASSLALAGGGGETQYF
once	TRBV2	TRBJ2-3	.	TGTGCCAGCAGACGGACTTTAGGCACAGATACGCAGTATTTT	CASRRTLGTDTQYF
.	TRBV29-1	TRBJ1-3	TRBD1	TGCAGCGTTGAGGGGAGGGACAGGGGGCCTACCTCTGGAAACACCATATATTTT	CSVEGRDRGPTSGNTIYF
.	TRBV30	TRBJ1-1	.	TGTGCCTGGGGGGCGTTACAGGGTTTGAACACTGAAGCTTTCTTT	CAWGALQGLNTEAFF
.	TRBV18	TRBJ1-2	TRBD1	TGTGCCAGCTCACCACGGGGACAGGGCTATGGCTACACCTTC	CASSPRGQGYGYTF
.	TRBV19	TRBJ2-7	TRBD2	TGTGCCAGTAGTAGGACTAGCGGGAGAAATTACGAGCAGTACTTC	CASSRTSGRNYEQYF
.	TRBV27	TRBJ2-1	.	TGTGCCAGCAGTCTGGGGAGGTCCTCCTACAATGAGCAGTTCTTC	CASSLGRSSYNEQFF
few	TRBV6-6	TRBJ1-4	.	TGTGCCAGCAGTTACAGGGGGAAGGATGAAAAACTGTTTTTT	CASSYRGKDEKLFF
once	TRBV7-3	TRBJ2-5	TRBD2	TGTGCCAGCAGCTTAAGTGCGGGAGTAGGAGAGACCCAGTACTTC	CASSLSAGVGETQYF
.	TRBV7-3	TRBJ2-3	TRBD1	TGTGCCAGCAGCTTCTCCGGGACAGGGGAGTGGACAGATACGCAGTATTTT	CASSFSGTGEWTDTQYF
once	TRBV30	TRBJ2-1	TRBD2	TGTGCCTGGATTCCCCAAGCGGGGGGGCCGGGCGAGCAGTTCTTC	CAWIPQAGGPGEQFF
.	TRBV30	TRBJ1-2	.	TGTGCCTGGAGTGGTGTCGGGACTAACTATGGCTACACCTTC	CAWSGVGTNYGYTF
.	TRBV11-2	TRBJ1-2	.	TGTGCCAGCAGCCCTCCCCCTAACTATGGCTACACCTTC	CASSPPPNYGYTF
.	TRBV28	TRBJ1-2	.	TGTGCCAGCAGTTTGTTCGGGACTTCTTATGGCTACACCTTC	CASSLFGTSYGYTF
.	TRBV27	TRBJ1-2	TRBD1	TGTGCCAGCAGTATTCAACCGGGACAGGGGTTGTATGGCTACACCTTC	CASSIQPGQGLYGYTF
.	TRBV9	TRBJ2-1	.	TGTGCCAGCAGCGGGTATGGCGGGCCCTCCTACAATGAGCAGTTCTTC	CASSGYGGPSYNEQFF
.	TRBV7-2	TRBJ1-6	.	TGTGCCAGCAGCTTAGGGGTGGGGCAGGAAAATTCACCCCTCCACTTT	CASSLGVGQENSPLHF
.	TRBV10-2	TRBJ1-2	.	TGCGCCAGCAGTGAGACTTCGGGGAAGAGTCACTATGGCTACACCTTC	CASSETSGKSHYGYTF
.	TRBV18	TRBJ1-3	.	TGTGCCAGCTCACCCAACGACAGCACTGGAAACACCATATATTTT	CASSPNDSTGNTIYF
.	TRBV2	TRBJ2-7	.	TGTGCCAGCTGGCGAGACAGCTACGAGCAGTACTTC	CASWRDSYEQYF
.	TRBV10-3	TRBJ1-1	.	TGTGCCATCAGTGAGTTTGCGGGGGACACTGAAGCTTTCTTT	CAISEFAGDTEAFF
.	TRBV6-1	TRBJ2-4	TRBD2	TGTGCCAGCAGTGCACCGGGACTAGCGGCCAAAAACATTCAGTACTTC	CASSAPGLAAKNIQYF